Shown below are 6 T cell receptor beta chains from a single sample sequenced in a study of siplizumab effects on memory and regulatory T cells. Here immunoSEQ multiplex PCR was the method, and the copy in TCRdb shows in-frame clones only, minus some. The table has more than 45,000 clones, 90% to 95% seen once; the top ten hold roughly two fifths. Specimen: CD8+ T cells sorted from blood. These receptors were obtained from a human donor in good health.

V usage is TRBV9 and J usage is TRBJ2-5; D possibly matches TRBD1 or TRBD2 (6 bases each). Germline V gives CDR1 SGDLS, CDR2 YYNGEE. V was trimmed by 0 bases and J by 5 bases, leaving 14 bases between them. The CDR3 totals 15 residues. The CDR3 nucleotides are TGTGCCAGCAGCGTAGGGGCAGGGGCGGGGGAGACCCAGTACTTC. Amino acid sequence: CASSVGAGAGETQYF.

This clone appeared a few times. This rearrangement joins TRBV6-1 to TRBJ2-1; TRBD2 might be the D (5 bases). CDR3 length: 14 amino acids. The V end was cut by 4 bases, the J end by 4 bases, with 11 bases between. The germline V gene encodes CDR1 MNHNS and CDR2 SASEGT. The CDR3 loop reads CASSGESVYNEQFF. The CDR3 DNA follows: TGTGCCAGCAGTGGGGAGAGCGTTTACAATGAGCAGTTCTTC.

The CDR3 DNA is TGCAGCGTTGACGTCGCCGGGGAGCTGTTTTTT. Residues: CSVDVAGELFF. This chain connects TRBV29-1 to TRBJ2-2, with D hard to call. Germline lookup yields CDR1 SQVTM and CDR2 ANQGSEA. Trimming took 3 bases from V and 6 from J, leaving 5 bases between them. The CDR3 has 11 amino acids.

This chain joins TRBV7-3 and TRBJ2-3; D possibly corresponds to TRBD2 (8 bases). V was clipped by 1 base and J by 4 bases, with 18 bases between them. The CDR3 has 17 amino acids. Germline V gene lookup returns CDR1 SGHTA and CDR2 FQGTGA. In nucleotides, the CDR3 is TGTGCCAGCAGCTTAAGAGGGGGCGGGAGGAAACCAGATACGCAGTATTTT. Its translation is CASSLRGGGRKPDTQYF.

The CDR3 loop is CASSSLWGQGPGETQYF. The CDR3 bases are TGTGCCAGCAGTTCCCTCTGGGGGCAAGGGCCCGGAGAGACCCAGTACTTC. The rearrangement links TRBV27 to TRBJ2-5, with TRBD1 as a possible D gene (6 bases). CDR3 length equals 17 residues. Between the trimmed V and J ends, which lost 4 bases and 4 bases, there was a span of 22 bases. CDR1 MNHEY and CDR2 SMNVEV come from the germline V gene (reference sequence).

The chain uses TRBV4-1 and TRBJ1-4, with D maybe TRBD1 (6 bases). The CDR3 is made up of 14 amino acids. From germline, CDR1 is MGHRA and CDR2 YSYEKL. The V end lost 2 bases, the J end lost 7 bases, and 11 bases lay between the germline ends. The CDR3 bases are TGCGCCAGCAGCCAAACAGGGATGGGTGAAAAACTGTTTTTT. It yields the protein CASSQTGMGEKLFF.